These 27 T cell receptor beta chains were sequenced from one sample in a study of blood T cell repertoires in COVID-19. TCRdb keeps only in-frame clones here, not all; method: immunoSEQ multiplex PCR. The profile shows around 100,000 clones, approximately 80% of them singletons. Material: peripheral blood. The receptors shown here come from a woman older than 75 with active or convalescent COVID-19.

The rearrangement joins TRBV10-3 to TRBJ1-4; the match to TRBD1 covers 10 bases. Germline V gene data show CDR1 as ENHRY and CDR2 as SYGVKD. The CDR3 sequence is 16 residues long. The V gene end was trimmed by 6 bases and the J gene end by 4 bases; junction bases not matched to a gene: 8. The CDR3 bases are TGTGCCATCAGGGACGGGACAGGGGACAGTAATGAAAAACTGTTTTTT. Amino acid sequence: CAIRDGTGDSNEKLFF.

This chain uses TRBV7-2 with TRBJ2-5; a weak D match, TRBD1 (6 bases). Trimming took off 4 bases at V and 1 base at J, with 13 bases between the two ends. Germline values: CDR1 SGHTA, CDR2 FQGNSA. The CDR3 is made up of 15 amino acids. CDR3: CASSSPGVLQETQYF. In DNA form, the CDR3 reads TGTGCCAGCAGCTCGCCAGGGGTCCTCCAAGAGACCCAGTACTTC. The full variable domain, its missing parts supplied by reference TRBV7-2 and TRBJ2-5, is GAGVSQSPSNKVTEKGKDVELRCDPISGHTALYWYRQSLGQGLEFLIYFQGNSAPDKSGLPSDRFSAERTGGSVSTLTIQRTQQEDSAVYLCASSSPGVLQETQYFGPGTRLLVL.

This sequence joins TRBV27 and TRBJ1-2, with TRBD1 as a possible D gene (5 bases). Germline V CDR1 and CDR2: MNHEY, SMNVEV (reference sequence). The CDR3 extends over 12 amino acids. The germline V and J ends were trimmed by 2 bases and 4 bases, with 5 bases remaining between them. The CDR3 protein is CASSLQGYGYTF. The DNA of the CDR3 is TGTGCCAGCAGTTTACAGGGCTATGGCTACACCTTC.

The count of this clone is one. This sequence joins TRBV6-2 or TRBV6-3 and TRBJ2-5, with D unresolved. The CDR3 extends over 13 amino acids. Trimming left V 5 bases short and J 6 bases short, with 13 bases between. Germline-derived CDR1 and CDR2 are MNHEY and SVGEGT. The CDR3 DNA is TGTGCCAGCAGTAACAGCAACGGAAAGACCCAGTACTTC. The encoded protein is CASSNSNGKTQYF.

The chain employs TRBV20-1 and TRBJ1-4, with no clear D. CDR1 and CDR2 from the germline V gene are DFQATT and SNEGSKA (reference sequence). V was clipped by 3 bases and J by 7 bases, with 12 bases between them. This CDR3 comprises 13 residues. CDR3 amino acids: CSASEPSGEKLFF. The CDR3, as DNA: TGCAGTGCTAGTGAACCGAGTGGTGAAAAACTGTTTTTT.

The chain employs TRBV6-5 and TRBJ1-3, with no clear D. The CDR3 extends over 13 amino acids. V dropped 5 bases and J dropped 0 bases, with 5 bases sitting between them. Germline V gene data show CDR1 as MNHEY and CDR2 as SVGAGI. CDR3 residues: CASSRDSGNTIYF. The CDR3 bases are TGTGCCAGCAGTCGGGACTCTGGAAACACCATATATTTT.

J is TRBJ2-1 and V is TRBV29-1; the D gene is possibly TRBD2 (5 bases). V dropped 4 bases and J dropped 8 bases, with 18 bases sitting between them. The CDR3 sequence is 14 residues long. Germline CDR1 and CDR2: SQVTM and ANQGSEA. The CDR3 loop is CSVVGGRGMDEQFF. CDR3 DNA: TGCAGCGTTGTGGGTGGGAGAGGAATGGATGAGCAGTTCTTC.

The V gene is TRBV3-1 (or the pseudogene TRBV3-2), the J gene TRBJ1-5, with no clear D. Trimming shortened V by 0 bases and J by 0 bases, and 6 bases separated the two germline ends. Germline V gives CDR1 LGHDT, CDR2 YNNKEL (reference sequence). The CDR3 runs to 15 residues. The CDR3 nucleotides read TGTGCCAGCAGCCAAGATACGGTTAGCAATCAGCCCCAGCATTTT. This gives the protein CASSQDTVSNQPQHF.

The V gene is TRBV28, the J gene TRBJ2-7; 10 bases line up with TRBD2. The CDR3 spans 17 residues. Germline CDR1 is MDHEN and CDR2 is SYDVKM. The V segment lost 5 bases and the J segment 6 bases; nucleotides outside the gene matches: 16. As DNA, the CDR3 is TGTGCCAGCAGTGTCACCGGGACTAGCGCCCGGAGGTCCGAGCAGTACTTC. This translates into CASSVTGTSARRSEQYF.

The V and J genes are TRBV19 and TRBJ1-4; 11 bases match TRBD1. CDR1 is LNHDA, CDR2 SQIVND, per germline (reference sequence). V lost 6 bases to trimming and J lost 7 bases; unmatched junction nucleotides: 10. CDR3 length: 16 amino acids. CDR3 residues: CASSYNTDRGREKLFF. DNA of the CDR3: TGTGCCAGTAGCTATAACACGGACAGGGGGCGTGAAAAACTGTTTTTT.

V and J are TRBV6-2 or TRBV6-3 and TRBJ1-1, with a tentative D call TRBD1 (6 bases). Germline lookup yields CDR1 MNHEY and CDR2 SVGEGT. V was pared by 5 bases and J by 3 bases, with 10 bases between. This CDR3 has 13 amino acids. CDR3 amino acids: CASSGDTHTEAFF. CDR3 in DNA: TGTGCCAGCAGTGGGGACACCCACACTGAAGCTTTCTTT.

The CDR3 reads CASSAGLAEYNEQFF. The CDR3, as DNA: TGTGCCAGCAGCGCCGGACTAGCGGAGTACAATGAGCAGTTCTTC. V is TRBV7-2 and J is TRBJ2-1; TRBD2 matches 10 bases. V gave up 5 bases and J gave up 4 bases; unmatched junction bases: 5. Germline-derived CDR1 and CDR2 are SGHTA and FQGNSA. This CDR3 comprises 15 residues.

CDR3 bases: TGTGCCAGCAGCTTTAACAGGGGATTAAGGATCACTGAAGCTTTCTTT. Amino acid sequence: CASSFNRGLRITEAFF. The J gene is TRBJ1-1, the V gene TRBV7-2; 7 positions agree with TRBD1. Germline values: CDR1 SGHTA, CDR2 FQGNSA. V trimming: 3 bases; J trimming: 4 bases; junction bases outside the gene matches: 11. The CDR3 totals 16 residues.

The chain recombines TRBV11-3 with TRBJ2-5, with a possible D match to TRBD2 (5 bases). CDR1 SGHNT and CDR2 YENEEA come from the germline V gene. V lost 1 base and J lost 5, with 20 bases in between. The CDR3 is made up of 17 amino acids. The CDR3, as DNA: TGTGCCAGCAGCTTAGGAGGATCCTCTCCACCGGGGGAGACCCAGTACTTC. The encoded protein is CASSLGGSSPPGETQYF.

This clone was seen a handful of times. V usage is TRBV28 and J usage is TRBJ2-5; D possibly corresponds to TRBD1 (5 bases). Germline V gene data show CDR1 as MDHEN and CDR2 as SYDVKM. The CDR3 loop spans 15 amino acids. Trimming shortened V by 4 bases and J by 1 base, and 13 bases separated the two germline ends. The CDR3 DNA reads as TGTGCCAGCAGTTCGTTAGGGGCGATCCAAGAGACCCAGTACTTC. Translated, it gives CASSSLGAIQETQYF.

The CDR3 coding sequence is TGCGCCAGCAGCTTAGATACACCCACCGGGGAGCTGTTTTTT. It translates to CASSLDTPTGELFF. This chain connects TRBV5-1 to TRBJ2-2; no clear D gene. The CDR3 sequence is 14 residues long. V lost 2 bases and J 4 bases, leaving 9 bases between the germline ends. CDR1 SGHRS and CDR2 YFSETQ come from the germline V gene.

The V call is TRBV11-2, the J call TRBJ1-1, with D uncertain. CDR1 is SGHAT, CDR2 FQNNGV, per germline. The V end was cut by 0 bases, the J end by 8 bases, with 7 bases between. The CDR3 contains 12 residues. In DNA form, the CDR3 reads TGTGCCAGCAGCTTAGATGGGCAGGAAGCTTTCTTT. The encoded protein is CASSLDGQEAFF.

V is TRBV7-2 and J is TRBJ2-7; 10 bases map to TRBD2. V dropped 5 bases and J dropped 9; count of bases not matched to a gene: 16. This CDR3 comprises 16 residues. CDR1 SGHTA and CDR2 FQGNSA come from the germline V gene. The CDR3 region is CASSQRVAGGLGRQYF. Here the CDR3 DNA reads TGTGCCAGCAGCCAGAGGGTAGCGGGGGGTTTGGGTAGGCAGTACTTC. Full variable domain (remainder filled in from reference TRBV7-2 and TRBJ2-7): GAGVSQSPSNKVTEKGKDVELRCDPISGHTALYWYRQSLGQGLEFLIYFQGNSAPDKSGLPSDRFSAERTGGSVSTLTIQRTQQEDSAVYLCASSQRVAGGLGRQYFGPGTRLTVT.

This clone was seen a handful of times. The chain combines TRBV7-9 with TRBJ1-1; D unresolved. Germline-derived CDR1 and CDR2 are SEHNR and FQNEAQ (reference sequence). The ends were cut back, 2 bases at V and 0 bases at J, with 4 bases in the middle. The CDR3 extends over 13 amino acids. The CDR3 spells CASSLTVNTEAFF. In DNA form, the CDR3 reads TGTGCCAGCAGCTTAACAGTGAACACTGAAGCTTTCTTT.

The rearrangement joins TRBV5-4 to TRBJ1-2, with TRBD1 matching 7 bases. The CDR3 has 15 amino acids. Germline assignment: CDR1 SGHNT and CDR2 YYREEE (reference sequence). Trimming at V came to 4 bases and at J to 4 bases, leaving 10 bases not matched to a gene. The CDR3, as DNA: TGTGCCAGCAGCGAGGGACACTCAGGGGGCTATGGCTACACCTTC. Protein sequence: CASSEGHSGGYGYTF.

CDR3: CASSQGVVKGASSYNSPLHF. DNA of the CDR3: TGCGCCAGCAGCCAAGGAGTCGTTAAAGGGGCCAGCTCCTATAATTCACCCCTCCACTTT. The chain uses TRBV4-1 and TRBJ1-6; possible D gene TRBD1, 5 bases. CDR3 length: 20 residues. Germline V CDR1 and CDR2: MGHRA, YSYEKL. V lost 1 base and J 0 bases, leaving 19 bases between the germline ends.

V gene TRBV20-1 combines with J gene TRBJ2-3; possibly TRBD1 for D (5 bases). V was pared by 3 bases and J by 6 bases, with 16 bases between. The CDR3 contains 14 residues. Per the germline V gene, CDR1 is DFQATT and CDR2 is SNEGSKA (reference sequence). This CDR3 reads CSASRGRPADTQYF. DNA of the CDR3: TGCAGTGCTAGTAGGGGCCGACCGGCTGATACGCAGTATTTT.

CDR3 sequence reads: CASSSQRDTEAFF. The DNA of the CDR3 is TGTGCCAGCAGCTCCCAACGAGACACTGAAGCTTTCTTT. The chain has TRBV7-2 and TRBJ1-1; D is ambiguous. Trimming removed 4 bases at V and 3 bases at J, with 9 bases between. The CDR3 spans 13 residues. Germline values: CDR1 SGHTA, CDR2 FQGNSA.

The rearrangement uses TRBV4-1 and TRBJ2-7; unclear D gene. The CDR3 is made up of 15 amino acids. Germline CDR1 and CDR2: MGHRA and YSYEKL. With 0 bases removed from V and 2 bases from J, the gap between germline ends came to 11 bases. CDR3 coding DNA: TGCGCCAGCAGCCAAGATAGTCAGGCCACCTACGAGCAGTACTTC. Translating it yields CASSQDSQATYEQYF.

This chain links TRBV7-2 with TRBJ1-1; 9 bases are shared with TRBD1. Germline V gene data show CDR1 as SGHTA and CDR2 as FQGNSA. V shed 1 base and J 5 bases; nucleotides not matched to a gene: 8. The CDR3 is made up of 16 amino acids. The CDR3 nucleotides read TGTGCCAGCAGCTTAGACAGGGGGCGCGGTAGAACTGAAGCTTTCTTT. This translates into CASSLDRGRGRTEAFF.

The table lists this clone with a few counts. This sequence joins TRBV7-9 and TRBJ2-3; D call uncertain. This CDR3 is built from 14 residues. V lost 0 bases and J 0 bases, leaving 4 bases between the germline ends. Germline values: CDR1 SEHNR, CDR2 FQNEAQ (reference sequence). The CDR3 region is CASSLARSTDTQYF. Here the CDR3 DNA reads TGTGCCAGCAGCTTAGCGCGGAGCACAGATACGCAGTATTTT.

The table lists this clone with a few counts. V usage is TRBV24-1 and J usage is TRBJ1-2; D gene uncertain. V was pared by 4 bases and J by 7 bases, with 15 bases between. The CDR3 is 14 amino acids. Per germline, CDR1 KGHDR and CDR2 SFDVKD. Here the CDR3 reads CATSDRLLIGGYTF. CDR3 nucleotide sequence: TGTGCCACCAGTGACCGACTGCTAATTGGTGGCTACACCTTC.